One and the same sample provided the 22 T cell receptor beta chains below, sequenced in a study of T cell repertoires in cytomegalovirus infection. Antigens for these TCRs are unknown. Each CDR3 protein gets one entry after TCRdb re-called the reads with MiXCR. The table shows approximately 910,000 distinct CDR3 sequences, with approximately 32% occurring only once. The specimen comprised cultured CD8+ T cells from PBMCs, sampled from culture after CMV antigen stimulation. Receptors originate from a human donor in good health (CMV status not recorded). Some clones in this sample may be carry-over from other donors' samples.

Of note for this clonotype: A much larger clone lies a single base off, so this may be a read error. This chain joins TRBV7-4 and TRBJ2-2; D call uncertain. This CDR3 comprises 12 residues. Trimming took off 6 bases at V and 4 bases at J, with 6 bases between the two ends. Germline V gene lookup returns CDR1 SGHVT and CDR2 SQSDAQ. The CDR3 sequence is CASRPSTGELFF. CDR3 nucleotide sequence: TGTGCCAGCAGACCGAGCACCGGGGAGCTGTTTTTT.

The chain carries TRBV6-5 and TRBJ2-5, with 10 bases fitting TRBD1. Looked up from germline, CDR1 is MNHEY and CDR2 is SVGAGI. The V gene end was trimmed by 4 bases and the J gene end by 6 bases; junction bases not matched to a gene: 8. The CDR3 has 15 amino acids. As DNA, the CDR3 is TGTGCCAGCAGTTCGGGACAGGGGTCTAGGCAGACCCAGTACTTC. As protein: CASSSGQGSRQTQYF.

This clonotype was detected a few times. The V and J genes are TRBV7-9 and TRBJ2-1; D remains unclear. V gave up 6 bases and J gave up 0 bases, with 12 bases separating them. Per the germline V gene, CDR1 is SEHNR and CDR2 is FQNEAQ (reference sequence). This CDR3 region has 15 residues. The CDR3 nucleotides read TGTGCCAGCAGACCTAACCCATTCTCCTACAATGAGCAGTTCTTC. Translation gives CASRPNPFSYNEQFF.

This clonotype was observed at least ten times. The V gene is TRBV7-2, the J gene TRBJ2-7; the D gene is possibly TRBD2 (5 bases). V lost 0 bases to trimming and J lost 6 bases, with 9 bases between them. Germline V lookup: CDR1 SGHTA, CDR2 FQGNSA. This CDR3 has 13 residues. CDR3 in amino acids: CASSLAVGAEQYF. The CDR3 bases are TGTGCCAGCAGCTTAGCGGTGGGAGCCGAGCAGTACTTC.

This sequence joins TRBV5-6 and TRBJ1-1; D is undetermined. The germline CDR1 and CDR2 sequences are SGHDT and YYEEEE. Trimming removed 0 bases from V and 4 bases from J, with 10 bases in between. This CDR3 contains 14 residues. The chain's CDR3 is CASSLGNSATEAFF. The DNA for the CDR3 is TGTGCCAGCAGCTTGGGGAATAGCGCCACTGAAGCTTTCTTT.

This chain's CDR3 is CASSQDPSGGLTDTQYF. CDR3 coding DNA: TGCGCCAGCAGCCAAGACCCTAGCGGGGGCCTCACAGATACGCAGTATTTT. The gene calls are TRBV4-1 and TRBJ2-3, with 10 bases lining up with TRBD2. The CDR3 sequence is 17 residues long. Per germline, CDR1 MGHRA and CDR2 YSYEKL. J gave up 2 bases and V 0 bases, and 5 bases lay outside the gene matches.

The chain employs TRBV7-6 and TRBJ2-7, with D possibly matching TRBD2 (6 bases). The CDR3 is 15 amino acids. V lost 2 bases to trimming and J lost 1 base, with 12 bases between them. Germline V gene sequence: CDR1 SGHVS, CDR2 FNYEAQ. The CDR3 loop is CASSLSPGDSYEQYF. Written as DNA, the CDR3 is TGTGCCAGCAGCTTATCTCCGGGGGATTCCTACGAGCAGTACTTC. Full variable domain (missing parts from reference TRBV7-6 and TRBJ2-7): GAGVSQSPRYKVTKRGQDVALRCDPISGHVSLYWYRQALGQGPEFLTYFNYEAQQDKSGLPNDRFSAERPEGSISTLTIQRTEQRDSAMYRCASSLSPGDSYEQYFGPGTRLTVT.

The chain uses TRBV7-9 and TRBJ2-1; 9 bases map to TRBD2. Trimming removed 0 bases from V and 8 bases from J; junction bases left unmatched: 5. CDR1 is SEHNR, CDR2 FQNEAQ, per germline (reference sequence). This CDR3 comprises 15 residues. CDR3 amino acids: CASSLAIAGVDEQFF. The CDR3 DNA reads as TGTGCCAGCAGCTTAGCGATAGCGGGGGTGGATGAGCAGTTCTTC. Full variable domain (rest looked up from reference TRBV7-9 and TRBJ2-1): DTGVSQNPRHKITKRGQNVTFRCDPISEHNRLYWYRQTLGQGPEFLTYFQNEAQLEKSRLLSDRFSAERPKGSFSTLEIQRTEQGDSAMYLCASSLAIAGVDEQFFGPGTRLTVL.

In the case of this clonotype: A read error may be the cause here, since a much bigger clone is one base away. The rearrangement joins TRBV7-6 to TRBJ2-2; a weak D match, TRBD2 (5 bases). CDR3 length: 11 amino acids. Germline assignment: CDR1 SGHVS and CDR2 FNYEAQ. CDR3 sequence (DNA): TGTGCCAGCAGGGTCACCGGGGAGCCGTTTTTT. This codes for CASRVTGEPFF.

This clonotype was observed at least ten times. V is TRBV6-1 and J is TRBJ2-2; D is uncertain. The V gene's germline CDR1 is MNHNS and CDR2 SASEGT. V was trimmed by 3 bases and J by 2 bases, leaving 7 bases between them. The CDR3 consists of 14 residues. The CDR3 DNA reads as TGTGCCAGCAGTGATCTATCAAACACCGGGGAGCTGTTTTTT. The encoded protein is CASSDLSNTGELFF.

This clonotype has more than one count but fewer than ten. The chain employs TRBV5-6 and TRBJ2-7; TRBD1 aligns across 10 bases. This CDR3 region has 14 residues. V lost 0 bases and J lost 6; bases outside the gene matches: 3. Germline values: CDR1 SGHDT, CDR2 YYEEEE. The CDR3 loop reads CASSLGQGAVEQYV. Here the CDR3 DNA reads TGTGCCAGCAGCTTGGGACAGGGGGCTGTCGAGCAGTACGTC.

V and J are TRBV20-1 and TRBJ2-1, with 9 nucleotides matching TRBD1. The CDR3 covers 17 residues. CDR1 is DFQATT and CDR2 is SNEGSKA in the germline V gene (reference sequence). Trimming removed 8 bases from V and 5 bases from J; junction bases left unmatched: 19. CDR3 DNA sequence: TGCAGTCCGACCCCCTATACAGGGGGCGAGCTGAACAATGAGCAGTTCTTC. Translated, it gives CSPTPYTGGELNNEQFF.

This clonotype has ten or more counts. The chain joins TRBV12-3 or TRBV12-4 to TRBJ2-3; 9 positions match TRBD2. V lost 7 bases, J lost 5 bases, and 13 bases stayed unmatched. This CDR3 region has 16 residues. The CDR3 reads CASIRGGGLAIDTQYF. In DNA form, the CDR3 reads TGTGCCAGCATTCGAGGTGGGGGACTAGCCATAGATACGCAGTATTTT.

In this sample, this clonotype turned up a few times. The genes are TRBV6-1 and TRBJ2-7; D uncertain. Trimming shortened V by 6 bases and J by 2 bases, and 11 bases separated the two germline ends. From germline, CDR1 is MNHNS and CDR2 SASEGT. CDR3 length equals 13 residues. Here the CDR3 reads CASSLDWTYEQYV. The CDR3 DNA sequence: TGTGCCAGCAGCTTAGACTGGACCTACGAGCAGTACGTC.

The rearrangement links TRBV2 to TRBJ1-5; 7 bases fit TRBD1. The V segment lost 3 bases and the J segment 5 bases; nucleotides outside the gene matches: 16. CDR1 is SNHLY and CDR2 is FYNNEI in the germline V gene. CDR3 length equals 18 residues. CDR3 region: CASSEEGARIFRDQPQHF. CDR3 coding DNA: TGTGCCAGCAGTGAGGAGGGGGCGCGGATATTCCGAGATCAGCCCCAGCATTTT.

In this sample, this clonotype turned up a few times. This rearrangement joins TRBV18 to TRBJ2-5; no clear D gene. This CDR3 spans 13 amino acids. Germline lookup yields CDR1 KGHSH and CDR2 LQKENI. The germline V and J ends were trimmed by 2 bases and 5 bases, with 9 bases remaining between them. The CDR3 loop reads CASSPNQRETQYF. Written as DNA, the CDR3 is TGTGCCAGCTCACCAAACCAGAGGGAGACCCAGTACTTC.

This chain uses TRBV14 with TRBJ2-5; 9 positions match TRBD2. CDR1 SGHDN and CDR2 FVKESK come from the germline V gene. The CDR3 runs to 17 residues. V was clipped by 0 bases and J by 2 bases; unmatched bases: 7. The CDR3 is CASSQDRLAGLQETQYF. The CDR3 coding sequence is TGTGCCAGCAGCCAAGATCGGCTAGCGGGGTTACAAGAGACCCAGTACTTC. The whole variable domain, filled in from reference TRBV14 and TRBJ2-5, reads EAGVTQFPSHSVIEKGQTVTLRCDPISGHDNLYWYRRVMGKEIKFLLHFVKESKQDESGMPNNRFLAERTGGTYSTLKVQPAELEDSGVYFCASSQDRLAGLQETQYFGPGTRLLVL.

This clonotype was seen a single time. Given the absence of the conserved phenylalanine or tryptophan at the CDR3 end, a read error is likely. The limits of the CDR3 on the DNA are not certain, so only TCRdb's listed CDR3 is given. CDR3 region: CSVEGGRA. The J gene is TRBJ1-1, the V gene TRBV29-1; the D call in the table, TRBD1, was not verified against the DNA. A total of 8 residues make up the CDR3, ends included. Germline values: CDR1 SQVTM, CDR2 ANQGSEA.

On this clonotype itself: Relative to the germline gene, one junction end is altered; a read error may explain this. The V and J genes are TRBV7-8 and TRBJ1-1; maybe TRBD1 (5 bases). This CDR3 has 16 amino acids. Germline lookup yields CDR1 SGHVS and CDR2 FQNEAQ. This chain's CDR3 is CASSLGAGNMNTEGFF. The CDR3 DNA reads as TGTGCCAGCAGCTTAGGCGCAGGGAACATGAACACTGAAGGTTTCTTT.

CDR3 sequence reads: CASSGQGAEGYTF. CDR3 bases: TGTGCCAGCAGTGGACAAGGGGCTGAGGGCTACACCTTC. The J gene is TRBJ1-2, the V gene TRBV27; tentative D call: TRBD1 (5 bases). CDR1 is MNHEY and CDR2 is SMNVEV in the germline V gene (reference sequence). The CDR3 extends over 13 amino acids. V lost 5 bases and J lost 8, with 15 bases in between.

The CDR3 DNA reads as TGCGCCAGCAGTGAGGACAGGGTATACGAGCAGTACTTC. The encoded protein is CASSEDRVYEQYF. This sequence joins TRBV10-1 and TRBJ2-7, with TRBD1 matching over 7 bases. This CDR3 has 13 residues. Germline CDR1 is WNHNN and CDR2 is SYGVQD (reference sequence). J lost 4 bases, V lost 2 bases, and 2 bases had no gene match.

The sample holds many counts of this clonotype. The CDR3 sequence: CASSFGLDTDTQYF. The CDR3 nucleotides read TGTGCCAGCAGCTTCGGATTAGACACAGATACGCAGTATTTT. V usage is TRBV7-2 and J usage is TRBJ2-3; D is unresolved. Germline-derived CDR1 and CDR2 are SGHTA and FQGNSA. Trimming removed 3 bases from V and 2 bases from J, with 9 bases in between. There are 14 residues in the CDR3.